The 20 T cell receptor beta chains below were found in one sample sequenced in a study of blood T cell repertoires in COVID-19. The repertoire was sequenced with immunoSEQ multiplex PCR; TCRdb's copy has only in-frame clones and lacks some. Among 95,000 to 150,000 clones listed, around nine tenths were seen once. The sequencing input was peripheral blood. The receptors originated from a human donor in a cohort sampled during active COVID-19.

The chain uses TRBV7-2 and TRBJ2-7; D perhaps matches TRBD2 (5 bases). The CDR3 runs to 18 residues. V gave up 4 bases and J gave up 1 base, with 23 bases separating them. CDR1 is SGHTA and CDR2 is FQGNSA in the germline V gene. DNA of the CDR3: TGTGCCAGCAGCTCAAAACGACCGGGGAACTTCGAATCCTACGAGCAGTACTTC. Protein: CASSSKRPGNFESYEQYF.

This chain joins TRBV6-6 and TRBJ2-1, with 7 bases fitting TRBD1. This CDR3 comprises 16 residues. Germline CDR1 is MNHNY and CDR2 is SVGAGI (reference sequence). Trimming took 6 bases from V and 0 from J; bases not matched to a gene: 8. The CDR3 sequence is CASRSRQGNSYNEQFF. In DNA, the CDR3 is TGTGCCAGCAGATCACGACAGGGCAACTCCTACAATGAGCAGTTCTTC.

CDR3 sequence reads: CASSLPGEGQPQHF. The DNA for the CDR3 is TGTGCCAGCAGTTTACCCGGGGAGGGTCAGCCCCAGCATTTT. The genes are TRBV28 and TRBJ1-5, with D uncertain. Trimming took off 2 bases at V and 6 bases at J, with 11 bases between the two ends. Germline CDR1 is MDHEN and CDR2 is SYDVKM. This CDR3 is built from 14 residues.

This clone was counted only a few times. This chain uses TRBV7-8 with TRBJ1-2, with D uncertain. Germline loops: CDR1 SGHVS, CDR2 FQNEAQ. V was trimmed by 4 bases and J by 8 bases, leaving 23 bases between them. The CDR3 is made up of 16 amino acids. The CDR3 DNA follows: TGTGCCAGCAGCTCATCGCCAGGCCCTACCTCGAAGGGCTACACCTTC. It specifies CASSSSPGPTSKGYTF.

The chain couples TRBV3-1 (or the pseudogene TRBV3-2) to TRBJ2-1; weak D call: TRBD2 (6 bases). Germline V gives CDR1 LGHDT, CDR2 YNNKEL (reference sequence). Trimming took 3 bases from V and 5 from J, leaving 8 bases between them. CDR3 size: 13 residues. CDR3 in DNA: TGTGCCAGCAGCCACGGAGGGAACAATGAGCAGTTCTTC. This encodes CASSHGGNNEQFF.

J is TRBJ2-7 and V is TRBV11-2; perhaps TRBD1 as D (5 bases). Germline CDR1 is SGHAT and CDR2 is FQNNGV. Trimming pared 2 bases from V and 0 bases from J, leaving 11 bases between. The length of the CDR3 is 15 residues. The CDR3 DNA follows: TGTGCCAGCAGCTTAAGGGAACAGGCCTCCTACGAGCAGTACTTC. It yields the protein CASSLREQASYEQYF.

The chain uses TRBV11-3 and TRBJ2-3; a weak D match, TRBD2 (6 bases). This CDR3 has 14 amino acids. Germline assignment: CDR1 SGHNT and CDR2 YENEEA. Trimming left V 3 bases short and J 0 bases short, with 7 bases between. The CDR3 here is CASSLGTSTDTQYF. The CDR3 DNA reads TGTGCCAGCAGCTTGGGGACTAGCACAGATACGCAGTATTTT.

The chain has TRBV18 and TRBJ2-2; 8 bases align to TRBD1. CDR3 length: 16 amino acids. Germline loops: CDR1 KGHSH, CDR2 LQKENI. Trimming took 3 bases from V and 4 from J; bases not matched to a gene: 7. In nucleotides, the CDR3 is TGTGCCAGCTCACCGACGGACAGGGCAGGCACCGGGGAGCTGTTTTTT. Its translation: CASSPTDRAGTGELFF. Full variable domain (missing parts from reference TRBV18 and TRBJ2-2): NAGVMQNPRHLVRRRGQEARLRCSPMKGHSHVYWYRQLPEEGLKFMVYLQKENIIDESGMPKERFSAEFPKEGPSILRIQQVVRGDSAAYFCASSPTDRAGTGELFFGEGSRLTVL.

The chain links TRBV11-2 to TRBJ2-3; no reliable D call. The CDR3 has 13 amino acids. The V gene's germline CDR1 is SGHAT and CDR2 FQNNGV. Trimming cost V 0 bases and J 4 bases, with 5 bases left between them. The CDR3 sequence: CASSLDPADTQYF. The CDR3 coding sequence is TGTGCCAGCAGCTTAGATCCGGCAGATACGCAGTATTTT.

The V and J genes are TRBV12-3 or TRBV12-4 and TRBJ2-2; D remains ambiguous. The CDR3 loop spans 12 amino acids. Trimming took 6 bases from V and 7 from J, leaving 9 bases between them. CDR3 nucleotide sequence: TGTGCCAGCAGGGCCCCCCTCGGGGAGCTGTTTTTT. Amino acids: CASRAPLGELFF.

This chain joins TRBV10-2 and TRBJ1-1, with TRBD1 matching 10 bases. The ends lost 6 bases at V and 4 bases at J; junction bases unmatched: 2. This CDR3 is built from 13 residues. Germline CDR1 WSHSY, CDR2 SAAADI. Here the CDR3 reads CASRGQGTTEAFF. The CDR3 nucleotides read TGCGCCAGCAGGGGACAGGGGACCACTGAAGCTTTCTTT.

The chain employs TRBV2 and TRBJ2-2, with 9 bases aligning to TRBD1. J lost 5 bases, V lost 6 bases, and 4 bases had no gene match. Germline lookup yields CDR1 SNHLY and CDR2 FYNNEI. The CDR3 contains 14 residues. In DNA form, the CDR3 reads TGTGCCAGCAGATCACAGGGGGCGACCGGGGAGCTGTTTTTT. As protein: CASRSQGATGELFF.

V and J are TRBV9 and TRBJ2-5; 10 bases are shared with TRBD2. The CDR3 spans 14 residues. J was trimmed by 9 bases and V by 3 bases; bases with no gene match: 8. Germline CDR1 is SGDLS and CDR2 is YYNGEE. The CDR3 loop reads CASSARTSGGSQYF. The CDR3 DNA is TGTGCCAGCAGCGCCCGGACTAGCGGCGGGTCCCAGTACTTC.

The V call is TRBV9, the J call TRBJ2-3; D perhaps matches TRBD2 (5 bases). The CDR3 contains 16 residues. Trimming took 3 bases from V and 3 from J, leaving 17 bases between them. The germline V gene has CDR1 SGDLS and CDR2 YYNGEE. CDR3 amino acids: CASSGRTSAATDTQYF. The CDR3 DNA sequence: TGTGCCAGCAGCGGACGAACTAGTGCAGCGACAGATACGCAGTATTTT.

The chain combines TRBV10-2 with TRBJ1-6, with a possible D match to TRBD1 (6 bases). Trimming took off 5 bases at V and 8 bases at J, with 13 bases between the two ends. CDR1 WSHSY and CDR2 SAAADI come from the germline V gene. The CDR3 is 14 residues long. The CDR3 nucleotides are TGCGCCAGCAGTCGACAGGTGGTGGATTCACCCCTCCACTTT. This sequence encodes CASSRQVVDSPLHF.

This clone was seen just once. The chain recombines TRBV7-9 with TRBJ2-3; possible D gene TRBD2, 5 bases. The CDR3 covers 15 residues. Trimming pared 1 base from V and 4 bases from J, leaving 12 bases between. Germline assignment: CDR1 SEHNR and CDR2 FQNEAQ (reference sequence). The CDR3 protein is CASSLVIGSADTQYF. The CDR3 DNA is TGTGCCAGCAGCTTAGTTATAGGGAGCGCAGATACGCAGTATTTT.

For the CDR3, the DNA is TGTGCCAGCAGTGAGTCGACTAGGGGTACGCAGTATTTT. It encodes CASSESTRGTQYF. The J gene is TRBJ2-3, the V gene TRBV25-1; possibly TRBD2 for D (6 bases). Trimming removed 3 bases at V and 8 bases at J, with 12 bases between. Germline loops: CDR1 MGHDK, CDR2 SYGVNS. The CDR3 length is 13 residues.

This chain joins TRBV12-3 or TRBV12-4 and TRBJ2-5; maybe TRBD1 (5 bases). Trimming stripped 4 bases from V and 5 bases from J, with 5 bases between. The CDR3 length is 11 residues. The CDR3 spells CASSWGETQYF. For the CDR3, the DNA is TGTGCCAGCAGTTGGGGCGAGACCCAGTACTTC.

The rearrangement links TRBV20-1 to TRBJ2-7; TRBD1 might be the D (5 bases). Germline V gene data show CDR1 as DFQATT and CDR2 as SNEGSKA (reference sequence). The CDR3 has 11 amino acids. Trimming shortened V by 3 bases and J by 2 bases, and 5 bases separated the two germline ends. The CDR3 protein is CSASRAYEQYF. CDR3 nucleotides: TGCAGTGCTAGCAGGGCCTACGAGCAGTACTTC.

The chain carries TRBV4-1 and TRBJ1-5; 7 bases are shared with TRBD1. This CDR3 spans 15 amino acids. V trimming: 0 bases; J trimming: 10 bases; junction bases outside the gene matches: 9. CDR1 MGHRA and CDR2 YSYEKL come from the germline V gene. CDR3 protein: CASSQEGTDNLPQHF. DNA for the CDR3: TGCGCCAGCAGCCAAGAGGGGACAGACAATCTCCCCCAGCATTTT.